This T cell receptor beta chain was captured by sequencing in a study of Ad26.COV2.S vaccination and SARS-CoV-2 variants. Overall study context: Enrolled in COV1001, the donor was in the Ad26.COV2.S trial arm, which received the vaccine. Ad26.COV2.S was injected intramuscularly once or twice, 56 days apart.

Study-level findings and limits: Responses of spike-specific T cells (both CD8+ and CD4+) reportedly showed substantial breadth after vaccination.

As concerns this clone: No antigen is known for it.

This table comes from immunoSEQ multiplex PCR, and its TCRdb copy is limited to in-frame clones, with some not included. Of about 350,000 clones listed, about 88% are singletons. Treatment in this sample: over 15 received Ad26.COV2.S at low or high dose, single or two shots; five or six received placebo; per-sample allocation not given. Vaccine and placebo recipients were sampled on day 63 after the first injection. This TCR came from a person between 18 and 65 years old who received the Ad26.COV2.S COVID-19 vaccine or a placebo. Specimen: peripheral blood, collected in a trial of Ad26.COV2.S vaccine versus placebo.

CDR3 bases: TGTGCCAGCAGTGAACGGGGCAGGTCGGGCCAGCCCCAGCATTTT. Encoded protein: CASSERGRSGQPQHF. The chain carries TRBV2 and TRBJ1-5; a possible D gene is TRBD1 (5 bases). Trimming cost V 2 bases and J 7 bases, with 15 bases left between them. The CDR3 covers 15 residues. The germline CDR1 and CDR2 sequences are SNHLY and FYNNEI.